The 13 T cell receptor beta chains below were found in one sample sequenced in a study of blood T cell repertoires in COVID-19. Data came from immunoSEQ multiplex PCR; TCRdb stores just in-frame clones and leaves some out. The repertoire has 170,000 or so clones, approximately 80% of them found once; the top ten carry about 18%. The sequencing sample was made of PBMCs or T cells enriched from blood (not recorded which). These receptors came from a woman aged 50 to 60 who had recovered from COVID-19.

The chain recombines TRBV9 with TRBJ2-7, with 8 bases lining up with TRBD2. CDR1 and CDR2 (germline): SGDLS, YYNGEE. With 3 bases clipped from V and 5 bases from J, the junction kept 7 bases outside the gene matches. This CDR3 spans 14 amino acids. In nucleotides, the CDR3 is TGTGCCAGCAGCGACGGGACTAGTGTCCACGAGCAGTACTTC. As protein: CASSDGTSVHEQYF.

This CDR3 reads CATSEMTGSYEQYF. The DNA of the CDR3 is TGTGCCACCAGTGAAATGACAGGCTCCTACGAGCAGTACTTC. The V and J genes are TRBV24-1 and TRBJ2-7; D possibly corresponds to TRBD1 (6 bases). This CDR3 spans 14 amino acids. The germline gives CDR1 KGHDR, CDR2 SFDVKD. V dropped 4 bases and J dropped 0 bases, with 9 bases sitting between them.

V gene TRBV7-5 combines with J gene TRBJ2-3; the table names TRBD2, a call not compared with the DNA. TRBV7-5 is a listed pseudogene. This CDR3 region has 23 residues. The CDR3 here is CVRSLDQLAGGRLGLDCPDTQYF. Here the CDR3 DNA reads TGTGTCAGAAGCTTAGACCAACTAGCGGGAGGGCGCCTAGGACTAGACTGTCCGGATACGCAGTATTTT.

V is TRBV7-6 and J is TRBJ2-5; 12 positions match TRBD1. Germline V lookup: CDR1 SGHVS, CDR2 FNYEAQ. This CDR3 is 19 amino acids long. Germline trimming cut 0 bases from V and 5 bases from J; bases unmatched to any gene: 13. The CDR3 nucleotides read TGTGCCAGCAGCTTAGCGGGGTGGGACAGGGGGCCGTTCGGGGAGACCCAGTACTTC. It encodes CASSLAGWDRGPFGETQYF.

The genes are TRBV3-1 (or the pseudogene TRBV3-2) and TRBJ2-7; D may be TRBD1 (6 bases). This CDR3 comprises 12 residues. The germline V and J ends were trimmed by 4 bases and 12 bases, with 16 bases remaining between them. Germline CDR1 LGHDT, CDR2 YNNKEL (reference sequence). CDR3 in amino acids: CASSPTLGGPYF. CDR3 bases: TGTGCCAGCAGCCCTACGTTAGGGGGACCGTACTTC.

This sequence joins TRBV5-8 and TRBJ2-3; TRBD2 matches at 10 bases. The CDR3 runs 16 residues. Looked up from germline, CDR1 is SGHTS and CDR2 is YDEGEE. J was trimmed by 3 bases and V by 2 bases; bases with no gene match: 6. CDR3 residues: CASSFWSGGGTDTQYF. The CDR3 nucleotides are TGTGCCAGCAGCTTCTGGAGCGGGGGGGGGACAGATACGCAGTATTTT.

The V call is TRBV28, the J call TRBJ1-5; 8 nucleotides agree with TRBD1. V shed 9 bases, J shed 0 bases, and the junction held 7 bases outside the gene matches. This CDR3 has 15 residues. Looked up from germline, CDR1 is MDHEN and CDR2 is SYDVKM. The CDR3 nucleotides are TGTGCCAGTGGGACAGGAGGTCTTAGCAATCAGCCCCAGCATTTT. Protein product: CASGTGGLSNQPQHF.

The chain joins TRBV2 to TRBJ2-7; D call uncertain. From germline, CDR1 is SNHLY and CDR2 FYNNEI. The length of the CDR3 is 13 residues. The germline V and J ends were trimmed by 6 bases and 4 bases, with 13 bases remaining between them. This CDR3 is CASSPSLVYEQYF. DNA of the CDR3: TGTGCCAGCAGCCCCTCTCTTGTATACGAGCAGTACTTC.

This clone has a handful of counts. The genes are TRBV28 and TRBJ2-7; 8 bases match TRBD2. V dropped 7 bases and J dropped 1; count of bases not matched to a gene: 9. The length of the CDR3 is 15 residues. Per germline, CDR1 MDHEN and CDR2 SYDVKM. CDR3 protein: CASTTGLAYSYEQYF. The CDR3 region has the DNA TGTGCCAGCACCACAGGACTAGCCTATTCCTACGAGCAGTACTTC.

V gene TRBV3-1 (or the pseudogene TRBV3-2) combines with J gene TRBJ2-7; 9 bases line up with TRBD1. V was clipped by 1 base and J by 4 bases; unmatched bases: 5. The CDR3 has 15 residues. Per germline, CDR1 LGHDT and CDR2 YNNKEL (reference sequence). The CDR3 nucleotides are TGTGCCAGCAGCCAAGGTGGGACAGGGTTGTACGAGCAGTACTTC. Protein: CASSQGGTGLYEQYF.

The rearrangement links TRBV5-1 to TRBJ2-7, with 9 positions matching TRBD2. V shed 0 bases and J 4 bases; nucleotides not matched to a gene: 5. Germline CDR1 is SGHRS and CDR2 is YFSETQ. The CDR3 loop spans 15 amino acids. In DNA, the CDR3 is TGCGCCAGCAGCTTGGGGCTAGCGGGATGGTACGAGCAGTACTTC. Its protein product is CASSLGLAGWYEQYF.

The chain recombines TRBV4-2 with TRBJ2-3; 7 nucleotides align to TRBD2. Germline V gene data show CDR1 as LGHNA and CDR2 as YNFKEQ. The V and J ends lost 0 bases and 2 bases, in that order; junction bases with no gene match: 5. The CDR3 extends over 16 amino acids. In DNA, the CDR3 is TGTGCCAGCAGCCAAGACCCTGGGGGGGTCACAGATACGCAGTATTTT. This gives the protein CASSQDPGGVTDTQYF.

This chain connects TRBV11-2 to TRBJ2-5; 9 nucleotides agree with TRBD1. Per germline, CDR1 SGHAT and CDR2 FQNNGV. The V and J ends lost 1 base and 5 bases, in that order; junction bases with no gene match: 11. The CDR3 is made up of 17 amino acids. Here the CDR3 reads CASSLAYRDRVWETQYF. CDR3 bases: TGTGCCAGCAGCTTAGCGTACAGGGACAGGGTATGGGAGACCCAGTACTTC.